These 5 T cell receptor beta chains share one sample of origin, sequenced in a study of CXCR3-negative and CXCR3-positive naive CD8 T cells. Whole-study results and caveats: More hydrophobic TRB CDR3s were found in CXCR3-positive naive cells than in CXCR3-negative naive cells.

UMI-labeled 5' RACE yielded the TRB cDNA libraries. TCRdb re-called the 5' RACE reads and catalogs CDR3 proteins one per entry, DNA excluded. The table for this sample gives about 56,000 distinct CDR3 sequences. The antigens of these receptors remain unknown. The sequenced sample consisted of naive CXCR3+ CD8+ T cells from blood. The subset: CD45RO-CCR7+CD27+CD95- naive CD8+ T cells expressing CXCR3 (TNR3+). The receptors originated from a human donor in good health. Some clones in this sample may be carry-over from other donors' samples.

The chain employs TRBV5-1 and TRBJ2-7; with no DNA, the TCRdb D assignment of TRBD1 cannot be verified. The V gene's germline CDR1 is SGHRS and CDR2 YFSETQ. CDR3 length: 14 residues. The CDR3 sequence: CASSLVPTGYEQYF.

The chain is built from TRBV6-5 and TRBJ2-5; TCRdb selects TRBD2, and the lack of DNA leaves this call unchecked. This CDR3 contains 14 residues. Germline V lookup: CDR1 MNHEY, CDR2 SVGAGI. CDR3 amino acids: CASSRLAGLETQYF.

This chain connects TRBV4-3 to TRBJ2-4; TCRdb calls TRBD1, which cannot be checked without DNA. CDR1 LGHNA and CDR2 YSLEER come from the germline V gene. The CDR3 runs 17 residues. This CDR3 is CASSEARDTLAKNIQYF.

CDR3 region: CASSSLMPGLAGSYEQYF. The chain recombines TRBV7-9 with TRBJ2-7; TCRdb calls TRBD1, which cannot be checked without DNA. Looked up from germline, CDR1 is SEHNR and CDR2 is FQNEAQ (reference sequence). CDR3 size: 18 residues.

The CDR3 protein is CASSGGSGVSEQYF. The chain links TRBV2 to TRBJ2-7. The CDR3 totals 14 residues. The V gene's germline CDR1 is SNHLY and CDR2 FYNNEI.